This TCR beta chain is drawn from a study of blood T cell repertoires in COVID-19. Study in general: The United States, Italy and Spain provided the acute and convalescent COVID-19 samples.

Sequencing used immunoSEQ multiplex PCR; TCRdb keeps in-frame clones, though not all of them. The repertoire holds about 170,000 clones, with 65% to 85% as singletons. The table lists this clone with a count of one. The sequencing sample was made of PBMCs or T cells enriched from blood (not recorded which). The sequence was obtained from a woman aged 45-60 years in a cohort exposed to, infected with or recovered from COVID-19 (not recorded which).

CDR3 nucleotide sequence: TGTGCCAGTAGTATAGGAGGCAGGGTAAGCAATCAGCCCCAGCATTTT. Residues: CASSIGGRVSNQPQHF. The V call is TRBV19, the J call TRBJ1-5, with D maybe TRBD1 (5 bases). Germline values: CDR1 LNHDA, CDR2 SQIVND (reference sequence). Trimming removed 1 base at V and 1 base at J, with 11 bases between. The CDR3 consists of 16 residues.